This T cell receptor (beta chain) was sequenced in a study of blood T cells in healthy people across ages. A second about 7 to 11 cycle PCR used barcoded and J-beta primers. MiXCR, run by TCRdb on the 5' RACE reads, gives a single entry per CDR3 protein. In the table there are about 1,500,000 distinct CDR3 sequences, over 25% of which are singletons. This CDR3 region has 15 residues. Trimming took off 6 bases at V and 0 bases at J, with 9 bases between the two ends. Study conclusions and caveats: Researchers said unsorted PBMCs prevented a conclusive naive versus antigen-experienced comparison.

This clonotype was seen only a few times. Its target is unknown. The chain carries TRBV12-3 or TRBV12-4 and TRBJ2-6; D remains unclear. The sequence was obtained from a woman younger than 45 in good health. Specimen: blood. Here the CDR3 reads CASRNTNSGANVLTF. The CDR3 nucleotides are TGTGCCAGCAGGAATACCAACTCTGGGGCCAACGTCCTGACTTTC.